The T cell receptor beta chain under discussion was sequenced for a study of blood T cell repertoires in COVID-19. This clone was seen only once. Study processing details: The authors estimated nucleated cell counts from reference gene primer amplification. The method was immunoSEQ multiplex PCR; TCRdb's version includes in-frame clones alone and lacks a portion of them. V and J calls plus clone size are reproduced from that table; the DNA served to infer D and trimming. The data hold 270,000 or so clones, with around 82% observed a single time. Enrollees, about 18 to 95 years old, lived in 24 US areas. Cohort allocation depended upon clinical history that participants reported. Recovered participants had two consecutive negative NP/OP PCR tests, healthcare professional clearance, or symptom resolution. J lost 9 bases, V lost 6 bases, and 13 bases had no gene match. Germline CDR1 and CDR2: MDHEN and SYDVKM. CDR3 length: 15 residues.

The chain joins TRBV28 to TRBJ2-1; 8 nucleotides align to TRBD2. The sample was PBMCs or T cells enriched from blood (not recorded which). This sequence originates from a man aged 50 to 59 who had recovered from COVID-19. This chain's CDR3 is CASSPTSGPFVEQFF. DNA for the CDR3: TGTGCCAGCAGCCCTACTAGCGGCCCTTTCGTTGAGCAGTTCTTC.